These T cell receptor beta chains were read from a single sample in a study of cytomegalovirus exposure and HLA in healthy donors. Libraries were prepared by immunoSEQ multiplex PCR; TCRdb keeps only in-frame clonotypes and omits some of them. The sample consists of more than 90,000 clones, 60% to 85% of them appearing once. The sample comprised PBMCs. Every receptor here comes from a man aged 50 or older in good health and CMV-seronegative. CDR3s include the opening cysteine and the closing phenylalanine or tryptophan. Each record gives: V gene, CDR3 protein.

TRBV19	CASRRGLAGNNEQFF
TRBV27	CASSPTSGYYGYTF
TRBV11-2	CASSLDRGTGGGGYTF
TRBV6-6	CASSTGEAFF
TRBV5-3	CARSLGLAGSYNEQFF
TRBV4-3	CASSQDTGKETQYF
TRBV28	CASRTGIGEQYF
TRBV5-1	CASGSPQGVFQETQYF
TRBV5-1	CASSLDGGARAEAFF
TRBV29-1	CSVGERGLDTGELFF
TRBV5-5	CASSLQTYEQYF
TRBV5-1	CASSWTSSLNEQFF
TRBV7-9	CASSYQGGVGYGYTF